This T cell receptor (beta chain) was observed in a study of blood T cells in healthy people across ages. The germline V gene has CDR1 KGHDR and CDR2 SFDVKD. The germline V and J ends were trimmed by 5 bases and 8 bases, with 8 bases remaining between them. This CDR3 contains 11 residues. The use of a sample-barcoded 5' primer and a J-beta primer mix characterized a second PCR of 7 to 11 cycles. Paired-end reads containing CDR3 totaled no fewer than 3 million for each sample. TCRdb re-derived calls from the 5' RACE reads in MiXCR, one entry per CDR3 protein. The sample records about 1.8 million distinct CDR3 sequences, 49% being singletons.

Material: blood. The chain links TRBV24-1 to TRBJ1-2, with D possibly matching TRBD1 (6 bases). The receptor's source is a woman in her forties in good health. Written as DNA, the CDR3 is TGTGCCACCAGTGCGGACAGCGGCTACACCTTC. Its protein product is CATSADSGYTF.